Shown below are 17 T cell receptor beta chains from a single sample sequenced in a study of vaccination effects on CD4 cells after COVID-19. What these receptors recognize is not known. Before any sequencing was done, the ViraFEST assay used viral peptide pools to expand antigen-specific CD4+ T cells. With nine to eleven days of culture completed, CD4+ T cells were isolated. Subjects were given two BNT162b2 or mRNA-1273 vaccine doses. Here immunoSEQ multiplex PCR was the method, and the copy in TCRdb shows in-frame clones only, minus some. Among approximately 30,000 clones listed, under 90% were seen once. Sequencing was performed on CD4+ T cells from PBMCs cultured with HCoV-NL63 spike peptides, taken after COVID-19 vaccination. The receptor source for this set is a human donor who received a COVID-19 vaccine. Some clones in this sample may be carry-over from other donors' samples.

The rearrangement links TRBV7-2 to TRBJ2-2; D is perhaps TRBD1 or TRBD2 (6 bases each). The CDR3 consists of 16 residues. Germline V gene sequence: CDR1 SGHTA, CDR2 FQGNSA. V gave up 5 bases and J gave up 0 bases, with 13 bases separating them. CDR3 sequence (DNA): TGTGCCAGCAGCCTAATGGGGGGCGCGAACACCGGGGAGCTGTTTTTT. Protein product: CASSLMGGANTGELFF. Filled out from reference TRBV7-2 and TRBJ2-2, the complete variable domain reads GAGVSQSPSNKVTEKGKDVELRCDPISGHTALYWYRQSLGQGLEFLIYFQGNSAPDKSGLPSDRFSAERTGGSVSTLTIQRTQQEDSAVYLCASSLMGGANTGELFFGEGSRLTVL.

This rearrangement joins TRBV3-1 (or the pseudogene TRBV3-2) to TRBJ2-3; D is uncertain. The CDR3 covers 11 residues. In germline, CDR1 is LGHDT, CDR2 YNNKEL (reference sequence). The ends were cut back, 1 base at V and 7 bases at J, with 3 bases in the middle. The CDR3 region has the DNA TGTGCCAGCAGCCAAGCTAATACGCAGTATTTT. Amino acids: CASSQANTQYF.

The V and J genes are TRBV4-1 and TRBJ1-2; no clear D. This CDR3 region has 16 residues. From germline, CDR1 is MGHRA and CDR2 YSYEKL. Trimming left V 0 bases short and J 8 bases short, with 19 bases between. Here the CDR3 DNA reads TGCGCCAGCAGCCAAGATTTCGGACTTCGTGGACGAGGCTACACCTTC. Its protein is CASSQDFGLRGRGYTF.

In its sample, this clone was seen once. The gene calls are TRBV2 and TRBJ1-3, with 7 bases identical to TRBD1. V shed 8 bases and J 4 bases; nucleotides not matched to a gene: 11. This CDR3 spans 15 amino acids. CDR1 is SNHLY, CDR2 FYNNEI, per germline. CDR3 sequence reads: CASGGRGAKGNTIYF. The CDR3, as DNA: TGTGCCAGCGGGGGCAGGGGGGCGAAAGGAAACACCATATATTTT.

The chain uses TRBV19 and TRBJ1-3; perhaps TRBD1 as D (6 bases). Per the germline V gene, CDR1 is LNHDA and CDR2 is SQIVND (reference sequence). CDR3 length equals 13 residues. V lost 6 bases, J lost 2 bases, and 8 bases lay in between. The CDR3 DNA is TGTGCCAGTAGCGACAGGCCTGGAAACACCATATATTTT. It translates to CASSDRPGNTIYF.

V and J are TRBV6-4 and TRBJ2-3, with D unresolved. This CDR3 contains 14 residues. V lost 4 bases and J lost 0, with 8 bases in between. In germline, CDR1 is MRHNA, CDR2 SNTAGT. The CDR3 loop reads CASSALISTDTQYF. The CDR3 DNA sequence: TGTGCCAGCAGTGCCTTGATTAGCACAGATACGCAGTATTTT.

The chain combines TRBV5-3 with TRBJ2-2; possibly TRBD1 for D (5 bases). TRBV5-3 has ORF status, its function being uncertain. The CDR3 covers 16 residues. Trimming stripped 4 bases from V and 4 bases from J, with 17 bases between. CDR3 bases: TGTGCCAGAAGCCCTTTAGGGGCGCAAGTCACCGGGGAGCTGTTTTTT. This gives the protein CARSPLGAQVTGELFF.

The chain couples TRBV15 to TRBJ2-4; TRBD1 is a possible D gene (6 bases). The CDR3 has 13 residues. Trimming took 1 base from V and 9 from J, leaving 10 bases between them. CDR1 and CDR2 (germline): LNHNV, YYDKDF (reference sequence). The CDR3 DNA follows: TGTGCCACCAGCAGAGGTACAGGGTCCATTCAGTACTTC. This sequence encodes CATSRGTGSIQYF.

J is TRBJ2-1 and V is TRBV9; either TRBD1 or TRBD2 may fit D (5 bases each). This CDR3 comprises 14 residues. Germline V CDR1 and CDR2: SGDLS, YYNGEE. Trimming left V 7 bases short and J 0 bases short, with 11 bases between. For the CDR3, the DNA is TGTGCCAGCGGGGACCGAAGCTCCTACAATGAGCAGTTCTTC. Its translation: CASGDRSSYNEQFF.

The V gene is TRBV5-8, the J gene TRBJ2-7; D gene unclear. Germline-derived CDR1 and CDR2 are SGHTS and YDEGEE. The CDR3 contains 14 residues. V was clipped by 2 bases and J by 6 bases, with 15 bases between them. The CDR3 DNA reads as TGTGCCAGCAGCTTAATCGAGTTTTTGGGCGAGCAGTACGTC. Its protein is CASSLIEFLGEQYV.

In this sample, this clone turned up a few times. V and J are TRBV11-2 and TRBJ2-2; the match to TRBD2 covers 8 bases. This CDR3 spans 17 amino acids. The V segment lost 4 bases and the J segment 5 bases; nucleotides outside the gene matches: 12. The germline CDR1 and CDR2 sequences are SGHAT and FQNNGV. In nucleotides, the CDR3 is TGTGCCAGCAGCTCACGCTTAGGCGGGGGGCGAACCGGGGAGCTGTTTTTT. Its protein is CASSSRLGGGRTGELFF.

The chain has TRBV6-1 and TRBJ1-5; weak D call: TRBD1 (5 bases). V was cut by 3 bases and J by 6 bases, with 15 bases left in between. In germline, CDR1 is MNHNS, CDR2 SASEGT. CDR3 length: 15 amino acids. The CDR3 loop reads CASSDVYGRGQPQHF. The CDR3 region has the DNA TGTGCCAGCAGTGATGTTTATGGGAGGGGTCAGCCCCAGCATTTT.

The gene calls are TRBV2 and TRBJ1-5, with 7 positions matching TRBD1. This CDR3 has 15 amino acids. The V gene's germline CDR1 is SNHLY and CDR2 FYNNEI. The V and J ends lost 0 bases and 8 bases, in that order; junction bases with no gene match: 7. The CDR3 bases are TGTGCCAGCAGTGAAGCGCATGCAGGGGGAAAGCCCCAGCATTTT. Its protein is CASSEAHAGGKPQHF.

V gene TRBV19 combines with J gene TRBJ2-3, with D possibly matching TRBD2 (6 bases). Per germline, CDR1 LNHDA and CDR2 SQIVND (reference sequence). The V gene lost 3 bases and the J gene lost 0 bases, with 13 bases spanning the gap. The CDR3 covers 16 residues. The CDR3 sequence: CASSMRSGTSTDTQYF. Written as DNA, the CDR3 is TGTGCCAGTAGTATGAGGTCAGGGACTAGCACAGATACGCAGTATTTT.

This chain connects TRBV6-6 to TRBJ2-3; D perhaps matches TRBD2 (7 bases). The CDR3 extends over 17 amino acids. With 8 bases removed from V and 1 base from J, the gap between germline ends came to 22 bases. CDR1 and CDR2 (germline): MNHNY, SVGAGI (reference sequence). CDR3 DNA: TGTGCCAGCGGTCCTACCTGGGGGGGCGCCGGCACAGATACGCAGTATTTT. Encoded protein: CASGPTWGGAGTDTQYF.

The J gene is TRBJ2-3, the V gene TRBV6-5; TRBD2 matches at 8 bases. Per the germline V gene, CDR1 is MNHEY and CDR2 is SVGAGI. J gave up 2 bases and V 2 bases, and 6 bases lay outside the gene matches. This CDR3 has 16 amino acids. CDR3 protein: CASSYRAGGPTDTQYF. CDR3 DNA: TGTGCCAGCAGTTACAGGGCGGGGGGACCCACAGATACGCAGTATTTT.

The chain employs TRBV2 and TRBJ1-5; D may be TRBD1 (6 bases). Trimming pared 8 bases from V and 3 bases from J, leaving 11 bases between. CDR3 length: 13 amino acids. Germline-derived CDR1 and CDR2 are SNHLY and FYNNEI. The CDR3 DNA sequence: TGTGCCAGCGGAGGGGGTTACAATCAGCCCCAGCATTTT. As protein: CASGGGYNQPQHF.